This is a list of T cell receptor beta chains from one sample in a study of T cells after yellow fever vaccination. TCRdb passed the 5' RACE reads through MiXCR, listing each CDR3 protein once. The repertoire holds 150,000 to 200,000 distinct CDR3 sequences, with 5.5% to 7.5% as singletons. The sample was CD4+ T cells sorted from PBMCs, taken on the day of the first yellow fever vaccination. These receptors all stem from a man aged 18-30 years who received the YFV17D yellow fever vaccine. Both conserved end residues are part of each CDR3. The order of the fields is clone size, J gene, V gene, D gene, CDR3 DNA, CDR3 protein. A D gene is named only where the DNA matches it firmly. The size of a clone is reported for some rows only, either as once, few or many, or as a class for expanded clones.

clone_size: few; j_call: TRBJ1-2; v_call: TRBV7-2; d_call: NA; cdr3_nt: TGTGCCAGCAGCTTACAGGAGACATTC; cdr3_aa: CASSLQETF
clone_size: NA; j_call: TRBJ1-5; v_call: TRBV7-2; d_call: NA; cdr3_nt: TGTGCCAGCAGCCGAACAGAATATAGCAATCAGCCCCAGCATTTT; cdr3_aa: CASSRTEYSNQPQHF
clone_size: many; j_call: TRBJ2-7; v_call: TRBV5-4; d_call: TRBD2; cdr3_nt: TGTGCCAGCAGCGCAGCGGGGGGTCTCTCCTACGAGCAGTACTTC; cdr3_aa: CASSAAGGLSYEQYF
clone_size: NA; j_call: TRBJ1-5; v_call: TRBV3-1; d_call: TRBD1; cdr3_nt: TGTGCCACCAGCCAAGGGGACAGGGTGGGACAGCCCCAGCATTTT; cdr3_aa: CATSQGDRVGQPQHF
clone_size: many; j_call: TRBJ2-5; v_call: TRBV5-1; d_call: NA; cdr3_nt: TGCGCCAGCAGCTTCTCGGGGGAAGAGACCCAGTACTTC; cdr3_aa: CASSFSGEETQYF
clone_size: many; j_call: TRBJ2-1; v_call: TRBV11-2; d_call: NA; cdr3_nt: TGTGCCAGCAGCCATAGAGGGGGGCTGTCCTACAATGAGCAGTTCTTC; cdr3_aa: CASSHRGGLSYNEQFF
clone_size: many; j_call: TRBJ1-1; v_call: TRBV7-9; d_call: NA; cdr3_nt: TGTGCCAGCAGCTTACGCCGCAGGGTAGGAACTGAAGCTTTCTTT; cdr3_aa: CASSLRRRVGTEAFF
clone_size: many; j_call: TRBJ1-2; v_call: TRBV12-3/TRBV12-4; d_call: NA; cdr3_nt: TGTGCCAGCAGTTTGACGGAATTCTATGGCTACACCTTC; cdr3_aa: CASSLTEFYGYTF
clone_size: few; j_call: TRBJ2-1; v_call: TRBV23-1; d_call: TRBD1; cdr3_nt: TGCGCCAGAACCGGGACAGGGAAAAGGAGGACCTACAATGAGCAGTTCTTC; cdr3_aa: CARTGTGKRRTYNEQFF
clone_size: NA; j_call: TRBJ1-1; v_call: TRBV6-2/TRBV6-3; d_call: NA; cdr3_nt: TGTGCCAGCAGGGGCGGACTCATAAGGGATGGCACTGAAGCTTTCTTT; cdr3_aa: CASRGGLIRDGTEAFF
clone_size: few; j_call: TRBJ1-4; v_call: TRBV11-2; d_call: NA; cdr3_nt: TGTGCCAGCAGCTTAAGTTTAAAAGGAGGCGATGAAAAACTGTTTTTT; cdr3_aa: CASSLSLKGGDEKLFF
clone_size: many; j_call: TRBJ2-2; v_call: TRBV7-3; d_call: NA; cdr3_nt: TGTGCCAGCAGCCTTAGTTACACCGGGGAGCTGTTTTTT; cdr3_aa: CASSLSYTGELFF
clone_size: many; j_call: TRBJ1-1; v_call: TRBV20-1; d_call: NA; cdr3_nt: TGCAGTGCCGAGGGAGACATGAACACTGAAGCTTTCTTT; cdr3_aa: CSAEGDMNTEAFF
clone_size: few; j_call: TRBJ2-1; v_call: TRBV19; d_call: NA; cdr3_nt: TGTGCCAGTAGTTCGACGTCCGGCAATGAGCAGTTCTTC; cdr3_aa: CASSSTSGNEQFF
clone_size: NA; j_call: TRBJ2-1; v_call: TRBV19; d_call: NA; cdr3_nt: TGTGCCAGTAGCTCGGGAGGTGCCGCGACAGGGGCATATGAGCAGTTCTTC; cdr3_aa: CASSSGGAATGAYEQFF
clone_size: NA; j_call: TRBJ2-5; v_call: TRBV5-4; d_call: NA; cdr3_nt: TGTGCCGGCAGCTTGGGGGGCTACCAAGAGACCCAGTACTTC; cdr3_aa: CAGSLGGYQETQYF
clone_size: NA; j_call: TRBJ2-5; v_call: TRBV6-5; d_call: NA; cdr3_nt: TGTGCCAGCAGTTACTCGTACACCCAGGGAGAGACCCAGTACTTC; cdr3_aa: CASSYSYTQGETQYF
clone_size: few; j_call: TRBJ1-2; v_call: TRBV20-1; d_call: TRBD1; cdr3_nt: TGCAGTGCTAGAGGACTAGGACAGGGCCTTGGCGGCTACACCTTC; cdr3_aa: CSARGLGQGLGGYTF
clone_size: NA; j_call: TRBJ1-4; v_call: TRBV10-3; d_call: TRBD1; cdr3_nt: TGTGCCATCAGTGAGTTACAGGGGGCTGAAAAACTGTTTTTT; cdr3_aa: CAISELQGAEKLFF
clone_size: many; j_call: TRBJ2-3; v_call: TRBV5-1; d_call: TRBD2; cdr3_nt: TGTGCCAGCAGCTTAACAGCGGGGACGGATACGCAGTATTTT; cdr3_aa: CASSLTAGTDTQYF
clone_size: few; j_call: TRBJ1-5; v_call: TRBV10-3; d_call: NA; cdr3_nt: TGTGCCATCAGTGAGGTTACAGGTAATCAGCCCCAGCATTTT; cdr3_aa: CAISEVTGNQPQHF
clone_size: many; j_call: TRBJ2-2; v_call: TRBV2; d_call: NA; cdr3_nt: TGTGCCGCCGCGTCGGACACCGGGGAGCTGTTTTTT; cdr3_aa: CAAASDTGELFF
clone_size: many; j_call: TRBJ1-5; v_call: TRBV2; d_call: NA; cdr3_nt: TGTGCCAGCAGTGAACTTAGTAGCAATCAGCCCCAGCATTTT; cdr3_aa: CASSELSSNQPQHF
clone_size: many; j_call: TRBJ2-7; v_call: TRBV4-2; d_call: TRBD2; cdr3_nt: TGTGCCAGCAGCCCCGAGCGGGGGGGCTCCTACGAGCAGTACTTC; cdr3_aa: CASSPERGGSYEQYF